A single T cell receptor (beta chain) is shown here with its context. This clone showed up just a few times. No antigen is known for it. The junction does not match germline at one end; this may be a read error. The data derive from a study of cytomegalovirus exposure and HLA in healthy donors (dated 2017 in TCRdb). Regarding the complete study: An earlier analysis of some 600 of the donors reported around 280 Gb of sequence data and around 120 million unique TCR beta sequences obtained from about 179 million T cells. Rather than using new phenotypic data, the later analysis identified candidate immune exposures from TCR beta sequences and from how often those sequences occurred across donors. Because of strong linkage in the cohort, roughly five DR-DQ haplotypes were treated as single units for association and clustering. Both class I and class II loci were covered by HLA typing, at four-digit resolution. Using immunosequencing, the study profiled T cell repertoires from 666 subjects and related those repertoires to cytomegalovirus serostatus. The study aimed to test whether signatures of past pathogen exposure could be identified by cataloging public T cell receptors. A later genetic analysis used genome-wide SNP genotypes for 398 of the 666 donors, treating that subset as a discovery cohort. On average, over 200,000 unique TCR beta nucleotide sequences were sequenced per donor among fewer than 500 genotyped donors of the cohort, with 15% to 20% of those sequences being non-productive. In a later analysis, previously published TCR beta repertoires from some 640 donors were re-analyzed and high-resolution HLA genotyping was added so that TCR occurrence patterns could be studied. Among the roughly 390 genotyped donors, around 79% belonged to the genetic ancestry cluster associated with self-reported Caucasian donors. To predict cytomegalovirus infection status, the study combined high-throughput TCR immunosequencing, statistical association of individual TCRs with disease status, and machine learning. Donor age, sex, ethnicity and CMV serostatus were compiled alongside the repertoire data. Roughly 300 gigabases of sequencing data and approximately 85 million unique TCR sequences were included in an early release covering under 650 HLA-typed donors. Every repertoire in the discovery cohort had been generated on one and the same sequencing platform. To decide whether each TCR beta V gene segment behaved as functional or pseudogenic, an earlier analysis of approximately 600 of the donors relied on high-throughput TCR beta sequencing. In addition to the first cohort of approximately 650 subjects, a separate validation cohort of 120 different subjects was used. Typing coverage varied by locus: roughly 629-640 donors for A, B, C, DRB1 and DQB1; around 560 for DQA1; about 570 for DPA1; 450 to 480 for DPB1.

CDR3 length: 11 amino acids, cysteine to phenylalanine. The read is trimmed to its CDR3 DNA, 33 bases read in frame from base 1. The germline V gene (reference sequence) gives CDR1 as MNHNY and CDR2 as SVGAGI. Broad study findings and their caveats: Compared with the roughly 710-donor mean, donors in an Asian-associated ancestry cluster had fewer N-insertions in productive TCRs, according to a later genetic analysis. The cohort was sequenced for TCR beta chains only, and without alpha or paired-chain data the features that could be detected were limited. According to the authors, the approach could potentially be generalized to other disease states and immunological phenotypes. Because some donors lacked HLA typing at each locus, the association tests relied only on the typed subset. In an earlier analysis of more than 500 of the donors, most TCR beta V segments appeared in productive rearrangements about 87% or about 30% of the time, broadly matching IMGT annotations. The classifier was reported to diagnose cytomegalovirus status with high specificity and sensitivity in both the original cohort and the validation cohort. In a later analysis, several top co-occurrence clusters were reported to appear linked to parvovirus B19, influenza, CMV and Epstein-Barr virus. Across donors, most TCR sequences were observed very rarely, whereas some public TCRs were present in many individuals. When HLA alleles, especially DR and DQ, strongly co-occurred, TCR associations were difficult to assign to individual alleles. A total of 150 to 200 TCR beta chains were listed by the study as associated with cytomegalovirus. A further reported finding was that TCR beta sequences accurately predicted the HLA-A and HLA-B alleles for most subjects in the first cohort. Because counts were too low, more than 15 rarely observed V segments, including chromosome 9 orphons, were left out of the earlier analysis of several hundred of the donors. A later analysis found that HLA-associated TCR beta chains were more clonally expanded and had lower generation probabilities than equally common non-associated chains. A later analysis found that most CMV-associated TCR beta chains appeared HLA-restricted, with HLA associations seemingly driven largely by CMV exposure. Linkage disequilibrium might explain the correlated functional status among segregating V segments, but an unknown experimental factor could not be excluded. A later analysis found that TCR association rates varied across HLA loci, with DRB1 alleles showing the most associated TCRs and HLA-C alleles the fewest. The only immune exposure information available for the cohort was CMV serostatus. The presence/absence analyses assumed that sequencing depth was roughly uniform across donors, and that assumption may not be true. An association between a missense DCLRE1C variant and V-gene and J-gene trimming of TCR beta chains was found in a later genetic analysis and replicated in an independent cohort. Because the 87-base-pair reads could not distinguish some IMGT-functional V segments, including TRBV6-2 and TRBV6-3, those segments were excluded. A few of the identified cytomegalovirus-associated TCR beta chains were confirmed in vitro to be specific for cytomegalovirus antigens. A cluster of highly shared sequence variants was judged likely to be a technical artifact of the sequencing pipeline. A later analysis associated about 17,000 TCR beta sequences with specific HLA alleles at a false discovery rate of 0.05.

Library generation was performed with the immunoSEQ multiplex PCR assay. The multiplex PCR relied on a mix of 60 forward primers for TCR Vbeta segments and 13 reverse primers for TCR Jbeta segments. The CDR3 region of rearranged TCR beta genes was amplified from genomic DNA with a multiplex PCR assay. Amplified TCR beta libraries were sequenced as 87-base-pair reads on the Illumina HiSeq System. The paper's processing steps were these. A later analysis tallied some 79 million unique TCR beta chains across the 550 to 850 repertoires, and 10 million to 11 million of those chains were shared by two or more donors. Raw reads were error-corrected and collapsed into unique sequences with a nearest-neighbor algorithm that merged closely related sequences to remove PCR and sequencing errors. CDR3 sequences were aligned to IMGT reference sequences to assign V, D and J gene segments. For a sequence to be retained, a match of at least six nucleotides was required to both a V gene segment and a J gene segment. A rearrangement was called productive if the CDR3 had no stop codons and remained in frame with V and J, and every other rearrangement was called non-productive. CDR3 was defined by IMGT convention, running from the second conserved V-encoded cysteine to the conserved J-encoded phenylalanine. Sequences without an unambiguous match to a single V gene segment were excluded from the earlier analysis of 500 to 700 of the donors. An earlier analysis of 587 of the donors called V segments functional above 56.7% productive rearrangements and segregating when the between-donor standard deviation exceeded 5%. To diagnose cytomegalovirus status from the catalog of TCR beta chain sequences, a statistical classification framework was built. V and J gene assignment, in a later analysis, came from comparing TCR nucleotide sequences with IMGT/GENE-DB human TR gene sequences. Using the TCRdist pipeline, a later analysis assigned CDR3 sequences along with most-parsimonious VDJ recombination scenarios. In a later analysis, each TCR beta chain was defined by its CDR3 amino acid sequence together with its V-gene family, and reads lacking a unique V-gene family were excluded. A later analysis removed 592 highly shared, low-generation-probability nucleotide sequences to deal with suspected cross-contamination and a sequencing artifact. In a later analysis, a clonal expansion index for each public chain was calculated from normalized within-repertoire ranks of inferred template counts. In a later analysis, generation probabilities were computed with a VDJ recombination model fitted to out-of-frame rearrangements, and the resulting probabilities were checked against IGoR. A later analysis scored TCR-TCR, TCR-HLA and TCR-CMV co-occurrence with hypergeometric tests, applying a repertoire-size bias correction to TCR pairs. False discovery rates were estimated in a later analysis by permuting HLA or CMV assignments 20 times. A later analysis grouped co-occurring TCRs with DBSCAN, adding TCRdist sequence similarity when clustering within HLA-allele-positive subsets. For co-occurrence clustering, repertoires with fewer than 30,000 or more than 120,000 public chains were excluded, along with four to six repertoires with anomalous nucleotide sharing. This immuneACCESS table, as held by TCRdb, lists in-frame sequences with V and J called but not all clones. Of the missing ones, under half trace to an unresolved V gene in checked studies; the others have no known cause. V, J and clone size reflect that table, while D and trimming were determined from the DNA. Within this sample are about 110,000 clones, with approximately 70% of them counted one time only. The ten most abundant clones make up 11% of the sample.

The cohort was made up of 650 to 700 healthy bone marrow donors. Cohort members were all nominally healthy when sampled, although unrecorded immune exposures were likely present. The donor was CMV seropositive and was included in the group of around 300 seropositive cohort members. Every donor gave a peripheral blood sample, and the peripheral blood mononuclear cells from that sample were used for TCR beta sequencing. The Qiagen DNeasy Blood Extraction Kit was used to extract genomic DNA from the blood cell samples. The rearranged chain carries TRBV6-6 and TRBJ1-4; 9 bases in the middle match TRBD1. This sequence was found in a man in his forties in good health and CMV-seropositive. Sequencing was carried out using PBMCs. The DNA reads TGTGCCAGCAGTCTCGCCCGGGACAGGGTATTT. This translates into CASSLARDRVF.